This T cell receptor (beta chain) emerged from a study of CD8 T cells in Susac syndrome. CDR3 length: 13 amino acids. From germline, CDR1 is SGHTA and CDR2 FQGNSA. The ends were cut back, 5 bases at V and 4 bases at J, with 12 bases in the middle. RNA totalling about 0.5 to 1 ug underwent reverse transcription with random hexamers. MiXCR, run by TCRdb on the immunoSEQ multiplex PCR reads, gives a single entry per CDR3 protein. The table lists roughly 120,000 distinct CDR3 sequences, 80% to 95% of them singletons, with roughly 0.32% in the top ten. Overall study results and limits: The relatively small number of individuals in the TCR sequencing and HLA analysis was acknowledged by the study.

With respect to this clonotype: What it recognizes is unknown.

The chain couples TRBV7-2 to TRBJ2-7; perhaps TRBD1 as D (5 bases). This TCR derives from a human donor with multiple sclerosis. Sequenced: CD8+ T cells from PBMCs. The DNA of the CDR3 is TGTGCCAGCAGCCCGCGGACAACATACGAGCAGTACTTC. Translated: CASSPRTTYEQYF. The full variable domain, with the rest looked up from reference TRBV7-2 and TRBJ2-7, is GAGVSQSPSNKVTEKGKDVELRCDPISGHTALYWYRQSLGQGLEFLIYFQGNSAPDKSGLPSDRFSAERTGGSVSTLTIQRTQQEDSAVYLCASSPRTTYEQYFGPGTRLTVT.